This TCR beta chain emerged from a study of cytomegalovirus exposure and HLA in healthy donors. Looked up from germline, CDR1 is GTSNPN and CDR2 is SVGIG (reference sequence). The junction had 3 bases not matched to a gene; V was cut back by 2 bases and J by 5 bases. This CDR3 comprises 14 residues. PCR primers comprised 60 Vbeta and 13 Jbeta primers. Sequencing was performed with immunoSEQ multiplex PCR; in TCRdb, only in-frame clones are kept and a portion is missing. The sample lists fewer than 45,000 clones; 55% to 75% were seen once. J is TRBJ2-4 and V is TRBV30; 10 nucleotides agree with TRBD2. Sequenced material: PBMCs. The TCR comes from a woman aged 25-40 years in good health and CMV-seronegative. The CDR3 DNA reads as TGTGCCTGGAGTACAGGACTAGCGGAAAACATTCAGTACTTC. Protein sequence: CAWSTGLAENIQYF.